This T cell receptor beta chain was identified during a study of CD8+CD57+ T cells in acquired aplastic anemia. Study-level background: Healthy donor CD4+ cell samples had a mean of around 10 million reads.

This clonotype was detected ten times or more. Antigen specificity is unknown. The germline V gene encodes CDR1 SNHLY and CDR2 FYNNEI. The CDR3 is 14 residues long. V lost 6 bases, J lost 1 base, and 4 bases stayed unmatched. Study-wide results and limits: Common to patients and controls were twenty-nine CD8+ CDR3 sequences.

According to the study, genomic DNA was the template for TCR beta VDJ and CDR3 profiling. TCRdb re-called the reads with MiXCR, one entry per CDR3 protein. The table lists about 180,000 distinct CDR3 sequences, under 55% of them singletons. Sample: sorted CD4+, CD8+, or CD8+CD57+ T cells (not recorded which) from PBMCs. The sequence came from a human donor in good health. The rearrangement joins TRBV2 to TRBJ1-1, with 8 bases that match TRBD1. The CDR3 loop is CASRGQGANTEAFF. CDR3 bases: TGTGCCAGCAGAGGACAGGGCGCGAACACTGAAGCTTTCTTT.